This TCR beta chain comes out of a study of blood T cells in healthy people across ages. Regarding the study as a whole: Naive T cell percentage showed a strong correlation with the diversity of TCR beta.

For the second PCR, which ran for about 7 to 11 cycles, a sample-barcoded 5' primer and a J-beta primer mix were used. MiXCR, run by TCRdb on the 5' RACE reads, gives a single entry per CDR3 protein. The sample consists of 1 million to 1.2 million distinct CDR3 sequences, less than 45% of them appearing once. The CDR3 is made up of 12 amino acids. From germline, CDR1 is DFQATT and CDR2 SNEGSKA (reference sequence). V lost 8 bases, J lost 8 bases, and 16 bases lay in between. In regard to this clonotype: Its antigen remains unidentified.

The sequenced sample was blood. The TCR comes from a young man in good health. The chain employs TRBV20-1 and TRBJ2-1; no clear D. In DNA form, the CDR3 reads TGCAGTCCCTCAAGCCGAGTGGATGAGCAGTTCTTC. This sequence encodes CSPSSRVDEQFF.